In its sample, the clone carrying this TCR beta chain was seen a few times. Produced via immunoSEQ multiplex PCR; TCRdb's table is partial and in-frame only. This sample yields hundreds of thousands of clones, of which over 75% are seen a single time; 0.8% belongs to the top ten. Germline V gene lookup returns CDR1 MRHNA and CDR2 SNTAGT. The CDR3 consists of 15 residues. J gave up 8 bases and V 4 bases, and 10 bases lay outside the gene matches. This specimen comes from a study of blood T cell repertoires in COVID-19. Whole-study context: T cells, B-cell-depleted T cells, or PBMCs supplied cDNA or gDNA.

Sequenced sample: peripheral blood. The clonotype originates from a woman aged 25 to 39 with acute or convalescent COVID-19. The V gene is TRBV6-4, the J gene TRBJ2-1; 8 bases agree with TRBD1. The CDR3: CASSAHTDRAHEQFF. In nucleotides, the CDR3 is TGTGCCAGCAGTGCCCATACGGACAGGGCCCATGAGCAGTTCTTC.